A selection of T cell receptor beta chains follows, all from one sample in a study of naive and memory T cell subsets. TCRdb reanalysed the UMI-ligation and nested PCR reads using MiXCR and keeps one entry per CDR3 protein. The profile shows about 90,000 distinct CDR3 sequences, 7% to 7.5% of them singletons. The sample consisted of central memory CD4+ T cells from blood. These receptors originate from a human donor in good health. Both conserved end residues are part of each CDR3. The D gene is left open where the match is weak. A clone size is listed for some rows: how often the clone was seen (once, few, many), or a class if it is expanded.

>.|.|TRBV7-2|TRBJ2-3
CASSSSSDTQYF
TGTGCCAGCAGCTCCTCCTCGGATACGCAGTATTTT
>.|.|TRBV7-9|TRBJ1-5
CASSLVSGTANQPQHF
TGTGCCAGCAGCTTAGTCTCTGGGACGGCAAATCAGCCCCAGCATTTT
>TRBD1|many|TRBV6-2/TRBV6-3|TRBJ1-2
CASSYGSGGYGYTF
TGTGCCAGCAGTTACGGATCAGGGGGCTATGGCTACACCTTC
>.|many|TRBV7-9|TRBJ2-3
CASSLAPHRARPDTQYF
TGTGCCAGCAGCTTAGCGCCTCATAGGGCTCGTCCAGATACGCAGTATTTT
>TRBD2|many|TRBV7-2|TRBJ2-1
CASSGSGVSYNEQFF
TGTGCCAGCAGCGGGAGCGGGGTGTCCTACAATGAGCAGTTCTTC
>.|few|TRBV7-2|TRBJ2-7
CASSLGLPVLEQYF
TGTGCCAGCAGCTTGGGACTGCCCGTCCTCGAGCAGTACTTC
>.|many|TRBV6-1|TRBJ2-1
CASSVGASEQFF
TGTGCCAGCAGTGTAGGGGCAAGTGAGCAGTTCTTC
>.|.|TRBV18|TRBJ1-4
CASSRGNEKLFF
TGTGCCAGCTCACGTGGGAATGAAAAACTGTTTTTT
>TRBD2|many|TRBV5-1|TRBJ2-1
CASSLTSGYNEQFF
TGCGCCAGCAGCTTAACTAGCGGATACAATGAGCAGTTCTTC
>.|.|TRBV19|TRBJ2-1
CASTTLPTLSYNEQFF
TGTGCCAGTACCACGCTCCCTACCCTCTCCTACAATGAGCAGTTCTTC
>.|.|TRBV7-9|TRBJ1-5
CASSNTPSGLLNQPQHF
TGTGCCAGCAGCAATACTCCTTCAGGCCTACTCAATCAGCCCCAGCATTTT
>.|many|TRBV15|TRBJ2-1
CATSRELNRVRQFF
TGTGCCACCAGCAGAGAACTAAACAGGGTACGGCAGTTCTTC
>TRBD1|many|TRBV5-6|TRBJ2-3
CASSFQGAPDTQYF
TGTGCCAGCAGCTTTCAGGGGGCCCCAGATACGCAGTATTTT
>.|few|TRBV2|TRBJ1-6
CASKESGNYNSPLHF
TGTGCCAGCAAGGAGTCCGGGAACTATAATTCACCCCTCCACTTT
>.|few|TRBV6-1|TRBJ1-5
CASSAQDTSNQPQHF
TGTGCCAGCAGCGCGCAAGACACAAGCAATCAGCCCCAGCATTTT
>.|.|TRBV18|TRBJ1-4
CASSPSKGTNEKLFF
TGTGCCAGCTCACCGTCGAAAGGCACTAATGAAAAACTGTTTTTT
>TRBD1|few|TRBV7-9|TRBJ1-6
CASSLGDSNSPLHF
TGTGCCAGCAGCTTGGGGGACAGTAATTCACCCCTCCACTTT